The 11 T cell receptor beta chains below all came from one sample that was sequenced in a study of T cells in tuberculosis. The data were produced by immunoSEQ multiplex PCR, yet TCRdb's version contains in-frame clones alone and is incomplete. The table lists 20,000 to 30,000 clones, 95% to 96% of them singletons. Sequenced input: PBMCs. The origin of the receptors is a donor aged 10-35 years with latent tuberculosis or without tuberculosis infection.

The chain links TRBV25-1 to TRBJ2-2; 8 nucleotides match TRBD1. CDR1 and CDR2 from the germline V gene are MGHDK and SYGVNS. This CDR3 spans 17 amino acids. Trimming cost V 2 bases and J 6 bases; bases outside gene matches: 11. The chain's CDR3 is CASSEMDRAVGAGELFF. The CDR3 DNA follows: TGTGCCAGCAGTGAAATGGACAGGGCGGTCGGGGCCGGGGAGCTGTTTTTT.

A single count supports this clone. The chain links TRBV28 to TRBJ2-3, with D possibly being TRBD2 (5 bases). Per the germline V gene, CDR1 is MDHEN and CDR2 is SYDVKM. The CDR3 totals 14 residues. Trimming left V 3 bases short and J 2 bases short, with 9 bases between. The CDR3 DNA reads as TGTGCCAGCAGTTTCGGGGATGTCACAGATACGCAGTATTTT. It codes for CASSFGDVTDTQYF. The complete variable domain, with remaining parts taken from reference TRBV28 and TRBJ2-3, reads DVKVTQSSRYLVKRTGEKVFLECVQDMDHENMFWYRQDPGLGLRLIYFSYDVKMKEKGDIPEGYSVSREKKERFSLILESASTNQTSMYLCASSFGDVTDTQYFGPGTRLTVL.

The CDR3 sequence is CATGTVTGELFF. CDR3 DNA: TGTGCCACTGGGACAGTCACCGGGGAGCTGTTTTTT. The chain combines TRBV6-4 with TRBJ2-2, with 7 nucleotides matching TRBD1. The V gene's germline CDR1 is MRHNA and CDR2 SNTAGT. After removal of 10 bases from V and 4 bases from J, the junction contained 3 bases not matched to a gene. CDR3 length equals 12 residues.

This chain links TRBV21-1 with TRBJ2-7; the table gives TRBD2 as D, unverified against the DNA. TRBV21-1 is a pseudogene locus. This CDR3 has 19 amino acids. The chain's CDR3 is CASSNRPVGEAGGVYEQYV. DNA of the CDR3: TGTGCCAGCAGCAACCGCCCAGTGGGGGAGGCAGGAGGGGTATACGAGCAGTACGTC.

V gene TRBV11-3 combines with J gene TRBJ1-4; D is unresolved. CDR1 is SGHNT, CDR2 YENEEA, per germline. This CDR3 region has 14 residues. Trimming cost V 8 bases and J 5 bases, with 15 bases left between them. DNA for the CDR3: TGTGCCAGCTCCTCAAAGCCCGTCAATGAAAAACTGTTTTTT. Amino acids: CASSSKPVNEKLFF.

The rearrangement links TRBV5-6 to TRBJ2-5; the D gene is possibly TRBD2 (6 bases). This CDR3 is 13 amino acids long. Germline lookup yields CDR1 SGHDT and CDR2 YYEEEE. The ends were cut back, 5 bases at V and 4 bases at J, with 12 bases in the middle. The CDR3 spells CASREGSGETQYF. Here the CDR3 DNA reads TGTGCCAGCAGGGAGGGGAGCGGAGAGACCCAGTACTTC.

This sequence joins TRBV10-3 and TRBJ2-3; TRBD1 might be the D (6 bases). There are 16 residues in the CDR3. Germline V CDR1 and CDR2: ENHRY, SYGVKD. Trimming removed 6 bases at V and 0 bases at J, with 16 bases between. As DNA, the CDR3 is TGTGCCATCAGCAAGTTACAGGGTGGGAGCACAGATACGCAGTATTTT. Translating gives CAISKLQGGSTDTQYF.

Here the CDR3 DNA reads TGTGCCAGCATTCTGATACAGGGGGGGGACTACGAGCAGTACTTC. Amino acid sequence: CASILIQGGDYEQYF. The chain is built from TRBV6-1 and TRBJ2-7; D perhaps matches TRBD1 (8 bases). The V gene lost 7 bases and the J gene lost 3 bases, with 19 bases spanning the gap. There are 15 residues in the CDR3. Germline CDR1 reads MNHNS; CDR2 reads SASEGT.

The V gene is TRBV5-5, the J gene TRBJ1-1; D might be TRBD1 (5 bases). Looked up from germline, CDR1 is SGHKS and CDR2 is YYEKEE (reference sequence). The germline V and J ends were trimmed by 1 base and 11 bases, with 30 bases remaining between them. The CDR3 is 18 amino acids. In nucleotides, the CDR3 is TGTGCCAGCAGCTTGACGGACAAACAAAGGATCGGGTCGGCGTACGCTTTCTTT. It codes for CASSLTDKQRIGSAYAFF.

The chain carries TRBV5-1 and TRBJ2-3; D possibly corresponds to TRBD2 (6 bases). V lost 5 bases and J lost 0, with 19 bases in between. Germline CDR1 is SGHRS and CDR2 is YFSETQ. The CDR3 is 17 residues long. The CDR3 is CASRISTRDLSTDTQYF. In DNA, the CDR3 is TGCGCCAGCAGAATTAGTACTCGGGACTTAAGCACAGATACGCAGTATTTT.

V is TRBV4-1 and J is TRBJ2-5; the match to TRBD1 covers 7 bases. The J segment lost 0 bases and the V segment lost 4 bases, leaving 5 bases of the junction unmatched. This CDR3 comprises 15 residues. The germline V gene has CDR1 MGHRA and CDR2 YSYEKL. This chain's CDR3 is CASSPSGQYQETQYF. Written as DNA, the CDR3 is TGCGCCAGCAGCCCCTCGGGACAGTACCAAGAGACCCAGTACTTC.